Following are 8 T cell receptor beta chains from one sample sequenced in a study of blood T cell repertoires in COVID-19 (dated by TCRdb to the early 2020s). Library preparation employed the immunoSEQ multiplex PCR assay. TCRdb took this table from immuneACCESS and kept in-frame rearrangements with V and J called. Such tables lack part of the clones; where checked against another copy, unresolved V genes explain under half of the gap, and the rest is unexplained. The sample table shows tens of thousands of clones, and 90% are seen once. The ten most abundant clones make up less than 2% of the sample. The sequenced sample was peripheral blood. All receptors derive from a man in his 60s with acute or convalescent COVID-19.

This clone was counted a single time. V is TRBV7-9 and J is TRBJ2-2; 12 bases map to TRBD2. From germline, CDR1 is SEHNR and CDR2 FQNEAQ (reference sequence). V lost 4 bases and J lost 3; bases outside the gene matches: 6. This CDR3 has 17 amino acids. CDR3 protein: CASSSMTSGRDTGELFF. The CDR3 coding sequence is TGTGCCAGCAGCTCGATGACTAGCGGGAGAGACACCGGGGAGCTGTTTTTT.

DNA for the CDR3: TGTGCCAGCAGTGAATCTGGCAGTGGCTATGGCTACACCTTC. This gives the protein CASSESGSGYGYTF. The chain carries TRBV25-1 and TRBJ1-2; unclear D gene. This CDR3 is built from 14 residues. Germline V gives CDR1 MGHDK, CDR2 SYGVNS. V was clipped by 1 base and J by 4 bases, with 10 bases between them.

The genes are TRBV18 and TRBJ1-1; D not resolved. Germline-derived CDR1 and CDR2 are KGHSH and LQKENI. The CDR3 runs 18 residues. Trimming left V 1 base short and J 1 base short, with 19 bases between. The CDR3 here is CASSPRATTELTNTEAFF. The CDR3 bases are TGTGCCAGCTCACCACGTGCGACAACGGAATTGACGAACACTGAAGCTTTCTTT.

The chain joins TRBV7-6 to TRBJ1-2, with D unresolved. The CDR3 has 15 residues. The V and J ends lost 5 bases and 5 bases respectively, with 18 bases between them. Germline-derived CDR1 and CDR2 are SGHVS and FNYEAQ. For the CDR3, the DNA is TGTGCCAGCAGCACAGAAAGGTCCGGAAGATATGGCTACACCTTC. This translates into CASSTERSGRYGYTF.

The chain employs TRBV24-1 and TRBJ1-4; the D gene is possibly TRBD1 (6 bases). Germline V gene lookup returns CDR1 KGHDR and CDR2 SFDVKD. The germline V and J ends were trimmed by 7 bases and 7 bases, with 21 bases remaining between them. This CDR3 spans 16 amino acids. For the CDR3, the DNA is TGTGCCACCAGCCAAACGGGGGGCGTAGGGCCTGAAAAACTGTTTTTT. Its protein is CATSQTGGVGPEKLFF.

The chain links TRBV28 to TRBJ2-2; D is unresolved. The CDR3 length is 13 residues. The germline V and J ends were trimmed by 6 bases and 7 bases, with 12 bases remaining between them. CDR1 and CDR2 (germline): MDHEN, SYDVKM. Here the CDR3 reads CASSVRVGGELFF. CDR3 bases: TGTGCCAGCAGCGTACGGGTAGGCGGGGAGCTGTTTTTT.

The chain links TRBV11-3 to TRBJ1-1, with no clear D. Trimming cost V 4 bases and J 7 bases, with 10 bases left between them. CDR1 SGHNT and CDR2 YENEEA come from the germline V gene. The CDR3 runs 12 residues. CDR3 amino acids: CASSSTSGEAFF. CDR3 bases: TGTGCCAGCAGCTCAACCTCGGGTGAAGCTTTCTTT.

The chain recombines TRBV25-1 with TRBJ2-3, with D tentatively TRBD1 (5 bases). The germline CDR1 and CDR2 sequences are MGHDK and SYGVNS. The CDR3 sequence is 16 residues long. The germline V and J ends were trimmed by 1 base and 0 bases, with 11 bases remaining between them. CDR3 amino acids: CASSEFRAASTDTQYF. The DNA for the CDR3 is TGTGCCAGCAGTGAATTCAGGGCCGCTAGCACAGATACGCAGTATTTT.